The 11 T cell receptor beta chains presented below share a single source sample, sequenced in a study of cytomegalovirus exposure and HLA in healthy donors. The PCR contained 60 Vbeta and 13 Jbeta primers. Repertoires were generated with immunoSEQ multiplex PCR, while TCRdb's copy carries only in-frame clones and drops some. The sample lists approximately 140,000 clones, roughly 88% occurring once. Sequencing used PBMCs. These receptors came from a boy younger than 18 in good health and CMV-seronegative.

This clone appeared once. This rearrangement joins TRBV27 to TRBJ2-3; D unclear. V lost 5 bases and J 0 bases, leaving 12 bases between the germline ends. This CDR3 contains 15 residues. Per the germline V gene, CDR1 is MNHEY and CDR2 is SMNVEV (reference sequence). The CDR3 loop reads CASSPNYSSTDTQYF. For the CDR3, the DNA is TGTGCCAGCAGTCCCAACTATTCTAGCACAGATACGCAGTATTTT.

The chain combines TRBV2 with TRBJ2-5; possibly TRBD1 for D (6 bases). The V end lost 6 bases, the J end lost 7 bases, and 15 bases lay between the germline ends. Per germline, CDR1 SNHLY and CDR2 FYNNEI. The CDR3 extends over 13 amino acids. In nucleotides, the CDR3 is TGTGCCAGCAGGGGGGCACCTAGAGGGACCCAGTACTTC. Amino acid sequence: CASRGAPRGTQYF.

This rearrangement joins TRBV6-1 to TRBJ2-5, with a possible D match to TRBD1 (5 bases). V was cut by 4 bases and J by 5 bases, with 14 bases left in between. The CDR3 is 14 residues long. Per the germline V gene, CDR1 is MNHNS and CDR2 is SASEGT. For the CDR3, the DNA is TGTGCCAGCAGTGTGGCAGGGTCGGAGGAGACCCAGTACTTC. Translation gives CASSVAGSEETQYF.

This chain joins TRBV7-2 and TRBJ2-2; 10 nucleotides match TRBD2. V gave up 2 bases and J gave up 2 bases; unmatched junction bases: 2. Germline V gene sequence: CDR1 SGHTA, CDR2 FQGNSA. There are 16 residues in the CDR3. The CDR3 loop is CASSLLAGGNTGELFF. DNA of the CDR3: TGTGCCAGCAGCTTATTAGCGGGGGGTAACACCGGGGAGCTGTTTTTT.

On this clone: An end of the junction differs from the germline gene, which may be a read error. V gene TRBV6-6 combines with J gene TRBJ1-3, with D tentatively TRBD1 (5 bases). The CDR3 loop spans 14 amino acids. In germline, CDR1 is MNHNY, CDR2 SVGAGI (reference sequence). CDR3 DNA: TGTGCCGGCAGTGCAGGGAACTCTGGAAACACCATATATTTT. Translated: CAGSAGNSGNTIYF.

V is TRBV14 and J is TRBJ1-1, with D possibly TRBD1 on 6 matching bases. Germline values: CDR1 SGHDN, CDR2 FVKESK. The V end was cut by 2 bases, the J end by 7 bases, with 11 bases between. The length of the CDR3 is 13 residues. CDR3 in DNA: TGTGCCAGCAGCCAATATGGGGGCGGTGAAGCTTTCTTT. Its translation is CASSQYGGGEAFF. The whole variable domain, remainder taken from reference TRBV14 and TRBJ1-1, is EAGVTQFPSHSVIEKGQTVTLRCDPISGHDNLYWYRRVMGKEIKFLLHFVKESKQDESGMPNNRFLAERTGGTYSTLKVQPAELEDSGVYFCASSQYGGGEAFFGQGTRLTVV.

This chain joins TRBV6-5 and TRBJ2-5; a possible D gene is TRBD2 (6 bases). The CDR3 covers 12 residues. CDR1 and CDR2 from the germline V gene are MNHEY and SVGAGI. V was clipped by 5 bases and J by 5 bases, with 9 bases between them. As DNA, the CDR3 is TGTGCCAGCAGTAGGGACTTGGAGACCCAGTACTTC. The encoded protein is CASSRDLETQYF.

The chain is built from TRBV7-2 and TRBJ1-6; D unclear. There are 14 residues in the CDR3. CDR1 and CDR2 from the germline V gene are SGHTA and FQGNSA. Trimming took off 6 bases at V and 0 bases at J, with 6 bases between the two ends. This chain's CDR3 is CASSRSSYNSPLHF. CDR3 DNA: TGTGCCAGCAGTCGGAGCTCCTATAATTCACCCCTCCACTTT.

The chain joins TRBV19 to TRBJ1-5; D is uncertain. The V and J ends lost 6 bases and 7 bases respectively, with 19 bases between them. The CDR3 runs 15 residues. CDR1 and CDR2 (germline): LNHDA, SQIVND (reference sequence). CDR3 nucleotide sequence: TGTGCCAGTAGGGTATGGTCGGGGTTCGAGCAGCCCCAGCATTTT. The encoded protein is CASRVWSGFEQPQHF.

V usage is TRBV15 and J usage is TRBJ2-7; D might be TRBD2 (5 bases). The CDR3 sequence is 15 residues long. Germline CDR1 and CDR2: LNHNV and YYDKDF (reference sequence). The V gene lost 5 bases and the J gene lost 0 bases, with 14 bases spanning the gap. The chain's CDR3 is CATSASGESSYEQYF. The CDR3, as DNA: TGTGCCACCAGCGCCTCCGGGGAGAGCTCCTACGAGCAGTACTTC.

The chain has TRBV7-9 and TRBJ2-1; 8 positions agree with TRBD2. Per the germline V gene, CDR1 is SEHNR and CDR2 is FQNEAQ (reference sequence). V lost 3 bases, J lost 5 bases, and 9 bases stayed unmatched. The CDR3 is 16 residues long. CDR3: CASSFPGAGAHNEQFF. CDR3 in DNA: TGTGCCAGCAGCTTTCCGGGAGCGGGGGCCCACAATGAGCAGTTCTTC.